The clone carrying this TCR beta chain occurred many times. The target antigen is unknown. The data originate from a study of T cells in Graves' hyperthyroidism and ophthalmopathy. No ophthalmopathy progression within 18 months constituted stable Graves' hyperthyroidism. Exclusion followed for patients with uncontrolled infection, other autoimmune disease, pregnancy or lactation. TCR beta CDR3 regions were amplified from RNA transcripts. First-round RT-PCR targeting the TCR CDR3 was performed with the HTBI primer set. TCRdb itself ran the multiplex PCR reads through MiXCR, one entry per CDR3 protein. The data show around 450,000 distinct CDR3 sequences, with approximately 15% seen just once and around 7% held by the top ten. The CDR3 runs 16 residues. The junction had 8 bases not matched to a gene; V was cut back by 5 bases and J by 3 bases. The germline V gene has CDR1 KGHSH and CDR2 LQKENI. Study-wide results and limits: Blood shared most expanded thyroid clonotypes above 0.001. Classification by a 13 V-J model distinguished ophthalmopathy from stable hyperthyroidism.

V usage is TRBV18 and J usage is TRBJ2-2; 8 nucleotides align to TRBD1. Sequenced input: blood. The origin of this receptor is a woman under 30 with Graves' hyperthyroidism. The CDR3 sequence: CASSSQGAEDTGELFF. The CDR3 nucleotides are TGTGCCAGCTCATCCCAGGGGGCTGAGGACACCGGGGAGCTGTTTTTT.